What follows is one T cell receptor (beta chain) and its context. This specimen belongs to a study of shared clonotypes between healthy human individuals. V was trimmed by 4 bases and J by 7 bases, leaving 10 bases between them. The CDR3 runs 12 residues. Germline CDR1 is KGHSH and CDR2 is LQKENI. Assay: immunoSEQ multiplex PCR; the TCRdb copy retains only in-frame clones and omits some. The sample has about 2.4 million clones, around nine tenths seen once. The chain employs TRBV18 and TRBJ1-2, with a weak D call TRBD1 (6 bases). The specimen sequenced was naive CD4+ T cells sorted from blood. Sample subset: CD45RA+ positively selected. The sequence derives from a man aged 18 to 29 in good health. The chain's CDR3 is CASSQQGRGYTF. CDR3 nucleotide sequence: TGTGCCAGCTCACAACAGGGACGTGGCTACACCTTC.